The T cell receptor beta chain described here comes from a study of cytomegalovirus exposure and HLA in healthy donors. Study-level points and caveats: A later analysis showed HLA-associated TCR beta chains outstripping equally common others in clonal expansion. Prior analysis indicated that the majority of TCR beta V segments exhibited productivity approximately 87% or approximately 30% of the time. V- and J-gene trimming in TCR beta was tied to a missense DCLRE1C variant by an analysis performed later.

In the PCR, 60 Vbeta and 13 Jbeta primers were used. Clones were read by immunoSEQ multiplex PCR, and TCRdb kept only the in-frame ones, dropping some. The sample has 150,000 or so clones; more than 60% are singletons. The count of this clone is one. The antigen is unknown. The sample taken for sequencing was PBMCs. This TCR came from a female donor in good health and CMV-seronegative.

CDR3 nucleotide sequence: TGTGCCAGCAGCGTAGGACTAGCGGGAGGGATCTACGAGCAGTACTTC. This encodes CASSVGLAGGIYEQYF. The gene calls are TRBV9 and TRBJ2-7, with TRBD2 matching over 14 bases. J gave up 3 bases and V 0 bases, and 2 bases lay outside the gene matches. CDR1 is SGDLS, CDR2 YYNGEE, per germline. This CDR3 is 16 amino acids long.